This T cell receptor beta chain comes out of a study of identical twins. Findings of the study overall: The degree of excess twin sharing was weaker in beta out-of-frame sequences.

This CDR3 has 16 amino acids. Per germline, CDR1 SGHTA and CDR2 FQGNSA. The J segment lost 2 bases and the V segment lost 5 bases, leaving 2 bases of the junction unmatched. TCRdb independently ran MiXCR on the 5' RACE reads; one entry per CDR3 protein. The sample records 210,000 or so distinct CDR3 sequences, around 6.9% being singletons. This clonotype was recorded a few times. The antigen remains undetermined. These data were also filed under a second study, of yellow fever vaccine responses in identical twins.

The sample was memory (CD45RO+) T cells sorted from blood. The receptor was isolated from a young woman in good health. The chain carries TRBV7-2 and TRBJ2-6; 11 nucleotides agree with TRBD1. The CDR3 here is CASSRTGGTGANVLTF. CDR3 DNA: TGTGCCAGCAGCCGGACAGGGGGCACTGGGGCCAACGTCCTGACTTTC.